The present T cell receptor beta chain was sequenced within a study of tumor-infiltrating lymphocytes in localized non-small cell lung cancer. As for the study in general: Resected tumor was paired with non-adjacent uninvolved lung from the same patient.

This clone was observed a handful of times. Its antigen is as yet unknown. Generated by immunoSEQ multiplex PCR, the TCRdb table keeps only in-frame clones and is missing some. Here the sample spans fewer than 11,000 clones, about 75% being singletons. Study-level findings and limits: T-cell fraction did not differ between immunotypes IM1 and IM2.

This clonotype was obtained from a human donor with non-small cell lung cancer. Source material: uninvolved lung tissue not adjacent to the tumor.

The CDR3 DNA is TGTGCCTATAAGTGGGAAGCTTTCTTT. Translating gives CAYKWEAFF. The gene calls are TRBV2 and TRBJ1-1; no reliable D call. V was pared by 11 bases and J by 8 bases, with 9 bases between. The CDR3 sequence is 9 residues long. Per the germline V gene, CDR1 is SNHLY and CDR2 is FYNNEI.